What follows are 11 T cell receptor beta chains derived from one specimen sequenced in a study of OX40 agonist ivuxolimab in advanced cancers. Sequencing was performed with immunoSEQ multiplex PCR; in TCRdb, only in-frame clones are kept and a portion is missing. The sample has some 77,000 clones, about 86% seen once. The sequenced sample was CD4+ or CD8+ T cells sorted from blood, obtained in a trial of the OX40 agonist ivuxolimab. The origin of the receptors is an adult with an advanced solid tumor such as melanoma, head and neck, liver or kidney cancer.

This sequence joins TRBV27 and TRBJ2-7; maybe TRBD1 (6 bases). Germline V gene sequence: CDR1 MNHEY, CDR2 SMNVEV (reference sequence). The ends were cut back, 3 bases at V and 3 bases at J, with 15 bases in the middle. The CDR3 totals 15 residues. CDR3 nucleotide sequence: TGTGCCAGCAGTTTCCGCCCAGGACAGATCTACGAGCAGTACTTC. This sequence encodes CASSFRPGQIYEQYF.

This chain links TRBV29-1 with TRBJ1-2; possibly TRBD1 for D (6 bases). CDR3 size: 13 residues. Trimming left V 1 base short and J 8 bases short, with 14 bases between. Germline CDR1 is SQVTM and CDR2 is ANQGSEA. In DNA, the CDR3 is TGCAGCGTTGAAGGGACAGCAAGTGGCGGCTACACCTTC. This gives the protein CSVEGTASGGYTF.

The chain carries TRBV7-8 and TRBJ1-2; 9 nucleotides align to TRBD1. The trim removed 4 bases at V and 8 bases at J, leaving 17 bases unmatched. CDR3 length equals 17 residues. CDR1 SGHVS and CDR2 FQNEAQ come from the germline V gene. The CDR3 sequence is CASSSYQGQGIVRGYTF. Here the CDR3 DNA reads TGTGCCAGCAGCTCCTACCAGGGACAGGGAATAGTCAGGGGCTACACCTTC.

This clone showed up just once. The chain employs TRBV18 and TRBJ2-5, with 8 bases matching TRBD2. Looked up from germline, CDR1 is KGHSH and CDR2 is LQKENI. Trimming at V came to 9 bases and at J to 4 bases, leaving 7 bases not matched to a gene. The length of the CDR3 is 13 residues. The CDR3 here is CASFGTSLETQYF. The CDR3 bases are TGTGCCAGTTTTGGGACTAGTCTAGAGACCCAGTACTTC.

This CDR3 is CASQTRASGANVLTF. In DNA form, the CDR3 reads TGTGCCAGCCAAACCCGGGCATCTGGGGCCAACGTCCTGACTTTC. J is TRBJ2-6 and V is TRBV18, with unresolved D. Germline CDR1 reads KGHSH; CDR2 reads LQKENI. Trimming took 8 bases from V and 1 from J, leaving 12 bases between them. This CDR3 is 15 amino acids long.

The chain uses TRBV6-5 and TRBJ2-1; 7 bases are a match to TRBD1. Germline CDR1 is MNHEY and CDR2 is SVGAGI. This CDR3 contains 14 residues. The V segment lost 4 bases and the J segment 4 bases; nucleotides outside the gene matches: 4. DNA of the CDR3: TGTGCCAGCAGTTCCGGACAGGCTTACAATGAGCAGTTCTTC. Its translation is CASSSGQAYNEQFF.

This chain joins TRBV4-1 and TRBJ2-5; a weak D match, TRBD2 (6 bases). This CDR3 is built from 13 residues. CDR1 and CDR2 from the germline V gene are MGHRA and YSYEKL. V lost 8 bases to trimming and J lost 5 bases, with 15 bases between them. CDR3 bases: TGCGCCAGCGGACGGCAGGAGGGGGAGACCCAGTACTTC. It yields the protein CASGRQEGETQYF.

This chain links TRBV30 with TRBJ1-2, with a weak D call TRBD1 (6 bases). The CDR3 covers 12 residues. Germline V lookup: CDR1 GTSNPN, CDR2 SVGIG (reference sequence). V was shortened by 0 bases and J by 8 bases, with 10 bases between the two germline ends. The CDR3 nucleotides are TGTGCCTGGAGTGTACTAGGGGGAGGCTACACCTTC. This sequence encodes CAWSVLGGGYTF. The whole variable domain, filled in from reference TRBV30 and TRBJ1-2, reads SQTIHQWPATLVQPVGSPLSLECTVEGTSNPNLYWYRQAAGRGLQLLFYSVGIGQISSEVPQNLSASRPQDRQFILSSKKLLLSDSGFYLCAWSVLGGGYTFGSGTRLTVV.

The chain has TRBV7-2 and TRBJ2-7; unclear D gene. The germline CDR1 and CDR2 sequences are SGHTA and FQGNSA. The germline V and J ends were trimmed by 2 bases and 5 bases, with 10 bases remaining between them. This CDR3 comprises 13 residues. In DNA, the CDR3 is TGTGCCAGCAGCTTACTCAGAGACCACGAGCAGTACTTC. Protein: CASSLLRDHEQYF. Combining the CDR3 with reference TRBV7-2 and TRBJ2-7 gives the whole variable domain GAGVSQSPSNKVTEKGKDVELRCDPISGHTALYWYRQSLGQGLEFLIYFQGNSAPDKSGLPSDRFSAERTGGSVSTLTIQRTQQEDSAVYLCASSLLRDHEQYFGPGTRLTVT.

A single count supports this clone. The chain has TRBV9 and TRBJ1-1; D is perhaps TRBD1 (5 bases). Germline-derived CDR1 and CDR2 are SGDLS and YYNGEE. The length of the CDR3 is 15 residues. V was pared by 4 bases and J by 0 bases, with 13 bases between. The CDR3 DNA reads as TGTGCCAGCAGCTTACGACAGTCCCTGAACACTGAAGCTTTCTTT. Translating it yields CASSLRQSLNTEAFF.

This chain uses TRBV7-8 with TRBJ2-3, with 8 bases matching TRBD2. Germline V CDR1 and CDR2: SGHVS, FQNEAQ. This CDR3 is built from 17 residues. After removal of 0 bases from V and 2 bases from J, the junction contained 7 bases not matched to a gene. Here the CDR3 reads CASSLAAGVDTTDTQYF. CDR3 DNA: TGTGCCAGCAGCTTAGCAGCGGGAGTCGATACCACAGATACGCAGTATTTT.